This T cell receptor (beta chain) was captured in a study of cytomegalovirus exposure and HLA in healthy donors. Points from the study as a whole: TCR beta chains associated with HLA were, in a later analysis, more clonally expanded than equally common others. As was reported, the HLA-A and HLA-B alleles of most subjects were accurately predicted from TCR beta sequences. Highly shared variants forming one cluster were likely a sequencing artifact.

PCR was performed using 60 Vbeta and 13 Jbeta primers. The assay was immunoSEQ multiplex PCR, and TCRdb's table has in-frame clones only and misses some. The sample holds 150,000 to 200,000 clones, roughly 70% seen once. A remark on this clone: Its antigen is undetermined.

V was clipped by 3 bases and J by 1 base, with 8 bases between them. CDR3 length equals 14 residues. The germline gives CDR1 SGHRS, CDR2 YFSETQ. The gene calls are TRBV5-1 and TRBJ1-3; tentative D call: TRBD1 (5 bases). This receptor was obtained from a woman in her forties in good health and CMV-seropositive. Sequenced input: PBMCs. The CDR3: CASSSQGSGNTIYF. DNA for the CDR3: TGCGCCAGCAGCTCGCAGGGATCTGGAAACACCATATATTTT.